This TCR beta chain was recorded in a study of blood T cell repertoires in COVID-19. Study details: COVID-19 samples collected from the United States, Italy and Spain covered acute and convalescent phases. In each case, the material was cDNA or gDNA derived from T cells, B-cell-depleted T cells, or PBMCs.

In the authors' methods: Estimated nucleated cell counts came from reference gene primer amplification. The method was immunoSEQ multiplex PCR; TCRdb's version includes in-frame clones alone and lacks a portion of them. The DNA gave D and trimming, while V, J and clone size come from that table. The sample consists of fewer than 250,000 clones, 80% to 90% of them appearing once. The sample was peripheral blood. The receptor was isolated from a man aged 45-60 years with active or convalescent COVID-19.

For the CDR3, the DNA is TGTGCCAGCCGCCTTTTGGACAGTTGGTATGAAGCTTTCTTT. It codes for CASRLLDSWYEAFF. This sequence joins TRBV11-2 and TRBJ1-1, with D maybe TRBD1 (6 bases). V was cut by 8 bases and J by 7 bases, with 20 bases left in between. Germline assignment: CDR1 SGHAT and CDR2 FQNNGV. The CDR3 has 14 amino acids.